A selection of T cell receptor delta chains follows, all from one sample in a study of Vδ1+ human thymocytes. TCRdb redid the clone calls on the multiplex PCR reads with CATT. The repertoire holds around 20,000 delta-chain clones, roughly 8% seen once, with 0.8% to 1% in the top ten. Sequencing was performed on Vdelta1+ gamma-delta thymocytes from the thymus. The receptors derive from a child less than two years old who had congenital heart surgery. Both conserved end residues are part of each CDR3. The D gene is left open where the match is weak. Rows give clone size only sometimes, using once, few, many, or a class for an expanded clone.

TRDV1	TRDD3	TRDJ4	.	CALGAVWGIPPRPLIF	TGTGCTCTTGGGGCAGTCTGGGGGATACCTCCCAGACCCCTGATCTTT
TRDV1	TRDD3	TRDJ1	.	CALGDPTLLGDRDTDKLIF	TGTGCTCTTGGGGATCCTACTTTACTGGGGGATAGAGACACCGATAAACTCATCTTT
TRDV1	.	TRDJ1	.	CALGELVSLGDKLIF	TGTGCTCTTGGGGAACTCGTGTCGCTGGGGGATAAACTCATCTTT
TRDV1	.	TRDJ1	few	CALGEGPSSPLLGVRYTDKLIF	TGTGCTCTTGGGGAAGGGCCTTCCTCTCCGCTACTGGGGGTTCGGTACACCGATAAACTCATCTTT
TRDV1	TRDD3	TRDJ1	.	CALGEGFPPTGGSHKLIF	TGTGCTCTTGGGGAAGGATTTCCTCCCACTGGGGGATCTCATAAACTCATCTTT
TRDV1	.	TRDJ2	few	CALGTTTAVLVPLTAQLFF	TGTGCTCTTGGGACAACTACCGCCGTCCTTGTTCCTTTGACAGCACAACTCTTCTTT
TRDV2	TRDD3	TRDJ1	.	CACDFRTGGYKVDKLIF	TGTGCCTGTGACTTCCGTACTGGGGGATACAAGGTCGATAAACTCATCTTT
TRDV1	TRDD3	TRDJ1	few	CALGDFPYWGISELIF	TGTGCTCTTGGGGATTTCCCGTACTGGGGGATAAGCGAACTCATCTTT
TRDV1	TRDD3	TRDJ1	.	CALGKMNGRWGIPVKLIF	TGTGCTCTTGGGAAGATGAATGGACGATGGGGGATACCGGTCAAACTCATCTTT
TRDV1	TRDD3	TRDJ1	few	CALGGDLIRDPTGGYAVADELIF	TGTGCTCTTGGGGGAGACCTTATACGAGACCCGACTGGGGGATACGCGGTCGCCGATGAGCTCATCTTT
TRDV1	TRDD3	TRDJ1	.	CALGEMALRAHWGIQTPPYTDKPIF	TGTGCTCTTGGGGAAATGGCTTTACGAGCCCACTGGGGGATCCAAACGCCGCCATACACCGATAAACCCATCTTT
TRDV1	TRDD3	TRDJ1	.	CALGAPYWGIRADKLIF	TGTGCTCTTGGGGCACCGTACTGGGGGATACGGGCCGATAAACTCATCTTT
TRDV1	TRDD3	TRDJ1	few	CALELTPGVWGILGEGGRYTDKLIF	TGTGCTCTTGAACTAACTCCCGGCGTCTGGGGGATACTAGGAGAGGGTGGGAGGTACACCGATAAACTCATCTTT
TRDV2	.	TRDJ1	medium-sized	CACGDLKLIF	TGTGCCTGTGGGGACCTAAAACTCATCTTT
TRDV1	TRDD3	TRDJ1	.	CALGGSLGLGDKGDTDKLIF	TGTGCTCTTGGGGGGAGCCTAGGACTGGGGGATAAGGGAGACACCGATAAACTCATCTTT
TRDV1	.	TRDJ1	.	CALGEAHPTLYWGLTDKLIF	TGTGCTCTTGGGGAAGCGCATCCTACGTTATACTGGGGACTCACCGATAAACTCATCTTT
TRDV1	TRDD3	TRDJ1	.	CALGEVSPSFLYWGICNTDKLIF	TGTGCTCTTGGGGAAGTTTCGCCTTCCTTCCTCTACTGGGGGATATGTAACACCGATAAACTCATCTTT